These 16 T cell receptor beta chains were all obtained from the same sample, sequenced in a study of T cells after posttransplantation cyclophosphamide listed by TCRdb under 2016. The library relied on the immunoSEQ multiplex PCR assay. TCRdb took over this immuneACCESS table, retaining in-frame rearrangements with V and J assigned. Such tables are incomplete; in checked studies, under half of the missing clones stem from an unresolved V gene, and the remainder is unexplained. A total of some 37,000 clones appear in this sample, roughly 78% of them only once. The ten largest make up roughly 8.1% of the sample. Read against the paper, the sample's treatment or condition label means: high-dose cyclophosphamide on days +3 and +4 as single-agent GVHD prophylaxis. Busulfan and fludarabine conditioning, a related or unrelated marrow graft, and cyclophosphamide on days +3 and +4 were given to PTCy patients.

The source material was CD4+ T cells sorted from blood, sampled 1,800 to 2,000 days after a stem cell transplant with posttransplant cyclophosphamide. The receptors here all came from a female patient between 40 and 55 years old who received an allogeneic stem cell transplant from a related donor, was CMV-positive, and had no GVHD. Donor T cells from the graft may be present among the T cells after a transplant.

This clone occurred a few times. CDR3 sequence reads: CASSSQGLAPYEQYF. The CDR3, as DNA: TGTGCCAGCAGCTCCCAAGGACTAGCCCCCTACGAGCAGTACTTC. This chain connects TRBV21-1 to TRBJ2-7; the table calls TRBD2, which could not be checked here. TRBV21-1 counts as a pseudogene. The CDR3 is made up of 15 amino acids.

V gene TRBV6-6 combines with J gene TRBJ1-4; 10 nucleotides align to TRBD1. J gave up 5 bases and V 5 bases, and 5 bases lay outside the gene matches. Per the germline V gene, CDR1 is MNHNY and CDR2 is SVGAGI (reference sequence). The CDR3 contains 15 residues. CDR3 loop: CASSRPGQGNEKLFF. The CDR3 coding sequence is TGTGCCAGCAGTCGCCCGGGACAGGGGAATGAAAAACTGTTTTTT.

The chain's CDR3 is CASSSGDRPYNEQFF. CDR3 DNA sequence: TGTGCCAGCAGCTCCGGGGACAGACCCTACAATGAGCAGTTCTTC. This chain connects TRBV7-2 to TRBJ2-1; 7 bases are shared with TRBD1. The CDR3 is made up of 15 amino acids. The germline V gene has CDR1 SGHTA and CDR2 FQGNSA. Trimming at V came to 4 bases and at J to 2 bases, leaving 5 bases not matched to a gene.

This clone showed up just once. The chain couples TRBV19 to TRBJ2-5, with D unclear. Germline V gives CDR1 LNHDA, CDR2 SQIVND (reference sequence). The CDR3 has 11 residues. V was cut by 7 bases and J by 3 bases, with 6 bases left in between. Written as DNA, the CDR3 is TGTGCCAGTATTGGAGAAGAGACCCAGTACTTC. It codes for CASIGEETQYF.

V and J are TRBV27 and TRBJ2-6; no clear D. V dropped 5 bases and J dropped 0 bases, with 5 bases sitting between them. This CDR3 spans 14 amino acids. Germline CDR1 reads MNHEY; CDR2 reads SMNVEV (reference sequence). CDR3 nucleotides: TGTGCCAGCAGTCCTAGCTCTGGGGCCAACGTCCTGACTTTC. This gives the protein CASSPSSGANVLTF.

The genes are TRBV7-9 and TRBJ2-5; maybe TRBD2 (6 bases). CDR1 and CDR2 (germline): SEHNR, FQNEAQ (reference sequence). The germline V and J ends were trimmed by 5 bases and 2 bases, with 18 bases remaining between them. The CDR3 runs to 16 residues. DNA for the CDR3: TGTGCCAGCAGCCCCCTAGGGCGGGGATTTCAAGAGACCCAGTACTTC. Translated: CASSPLGRGFQETQYF.

The J gene is TRBJ1-2, the V gene TRBV7-2, with 9 bases aligning to TRBD1. CDR3 length: 14 amino acids. The V gene's germline CDR1 is SGHTA and CDR2 FQGNSA. Trimming removed 4 bases from V and 7 bases from J; junction bases left unmatched: 7. The CDR3 bases are TGTGCCAGCAGCTCCGGACAGGGGTATTTTGGCTACACCTTC. It is translated as CASSSGQGYFGYTF.

This chain connects TRBV14 to TRBJ1-1, with D perhaps TRBD1 (6 bases). The V gene's germline CDR1 is SGHDN and CDR2 FVKESK. Trimming stripped 4 bases from V and 9 bases from J, with 12 bases between. The CDR3 sequence is 12 residues long. In DNA form, the CDR3 reads TGTGCCAGCAGCCTTACTGGGACACAAGCTTTCTTT. Its protein product is CASSLTGTQAFF. Based on the CDR3 plus reference TRBV14 and TRBJ1-1, the full variable domain is EAGVTQFPSHSVIEKGQTVTLRCDPISGHDNLYWYRRVMGKEIKFLLHFVKESKQDESGMPNNRFLAERTGGTYSTLKVQPAELEDSGVYFCASSLTGTQAFFGQGTRLTVV.

This clone was counted only a few times. The chain couples TRBV19 to TRBJ1-5, with 8 bases aligning to TRBD1. CDR3 length: 15 residues. The germline V gene has CDR1 LNHDA and CDR2 SQIVND (reference sequence). The V and J ends lost 5 bases and 1 base, in that order; junction bases with no gene match: 4. CDR3 protein: CASSPGGGSNQPQHF. The CDR3 DNA reads as TGTGCCAGTAGTCCAGGGGGCGGCAGCAATCAGCCCCAGCATTTT.

The table lists this clone with a count of one. The chain carries TRBV11-2 and TRBJ2-5, with 8 nucleotides matching TRBD2. After removal of 10 bases from V and 5 bases from J, the junction contained 15 bases not matched to a gene. The CDR3 is 15 amino acids. Germline lookup yields CDR1 SGHAT and CDR2 FQNNGV. CDR3 in DNA: TGTGCCACCACTCCCGGGACTAGAGTGGGGGAGACCCAGTACTTC. This gives the protein CATTPGTRVGETQYF. Full variable domain (rest looked up from reference TRBV11-2 and TRBJ2-5): EAGVAQSPRYKIIEKRQSVAFWCNPISGHATLYWYQQILGQGPKLLIQFQNNGVVDDSQLPKDRFSAERLKGVDSTLKIQPAKLEDSAVYLCATTPGTRVGETQYFGPGTRLLVL.

In DNA, the CDR3 is TGTGCCAGCAGCCCTCAACTAGCGGGGGCTCTCACAGATACGCAGTATTTT. It specifies CASSPQLAGALTDTQYF. V is TRBV11-2 and J is TRBJ2-3; 11 nucleotides line up with TRBD2. Trimming removed 5 bases from V and 2 bases from J; junction bases left unmatched: 9. Per the germline V gene, CDR1 is SGHAT and CDR2 is FQNNGV. The CDR3 extends over 17 amino acids.

This rearrangement joins TRBV25-1 to TRBJ1-4, with TRBD1 identical over 7 bases. The CDR3 consists of 14 residues. V lost 3 bases to trimming and J lost 8 bases; unmatched junction nucleotides: 6. Germline CDR1 and CDR2: MGHDK and SYGVNS. The CDR3 DNA follows: TGTGCCAGCAGTGAGACAGGGAAGCGAGAAAAACTGTTTTTT. Protein sequence: CASSETGKREKLFF.

The count of this clone is one. The chain carries TRBV18 and TRBJ2-1; D possibly corresponds to TRBD2 (5 bases). The germline V gene has CDR1 KGHSH and CDR2 LQKENI. The V end was cut by 3 bases, the J end by 10 bases, with 22 bases between. The CDR3 is 16 residues long. The CDR3 coding sequence is TGTGCCAGCTCACCGTTGGACTCCGCGTCCGGGGTCGAGCAGTTCTTC. Its protein is CASSPLDSASGVEQFF.

This clone was found a few times. The chain is built from TRBV5-1 and TRBJ1-1; unclear D gene. CDR1 and CDR2 (germline): SGHRS, YFSETQ. Deletions cut 7 bases from V and 3 bases from J, with 10 bases between. This CDR3 comprises 12 residues. In DNA form, the CDR3 reads TGCGCCAGCCGGGGTGTGGACACTGAAGCTTTCTTT. Translated: CASRGVDTEAFF.

The chain couples TRBV7-8 to TRBJ2-2, with D possibly TRBD2 on 7 matching bases. Germline CDR1 and CDR2: SGHVS and FQNEAQ. This CDR3 has 16 amino acids. The ends were cut back, 1 base at V and 8 bases at J, with 17 bases in the middle. The DNA for the CDR3 is TGTGCCAGCAGCTTAGTAGGGGGGGGCATGCCAGGGGAGCTGTTTTTT. This translates into CASSLVGGGMPGELFF. Full variable domain (outside the CDR3, taken from reference TRBV7-8 and TRBJ2-2): GAGVSQSPRYKVAKRGQDVALRCDPISGHVSLFWYQQALGQGPEFLTYFQNEAQLDKSGLPSDRFFAERPEGSVSTLKIQRTQQEDSAVYLCASSLVGGGMPGELFFGEGSRLTVL.

This clone appeared once. The chain joins TRBV9 to TRBJ2-7; 8 bases agree with TRBD2. Trimming took 0 bases from V and 2 from J; bases not matched to a gene: 7. The CDR3 covers 16 residues. CDR1 is SGDLS and CDR2 is YYNGEE in the germline V gene. The CDR3 DNA is TGTGCCAGCAGCGTAGCTGGCGGGGGGCCCACCTACGAGCAGTACTTC. Protein: CASSVAGGGPTYEQYF.